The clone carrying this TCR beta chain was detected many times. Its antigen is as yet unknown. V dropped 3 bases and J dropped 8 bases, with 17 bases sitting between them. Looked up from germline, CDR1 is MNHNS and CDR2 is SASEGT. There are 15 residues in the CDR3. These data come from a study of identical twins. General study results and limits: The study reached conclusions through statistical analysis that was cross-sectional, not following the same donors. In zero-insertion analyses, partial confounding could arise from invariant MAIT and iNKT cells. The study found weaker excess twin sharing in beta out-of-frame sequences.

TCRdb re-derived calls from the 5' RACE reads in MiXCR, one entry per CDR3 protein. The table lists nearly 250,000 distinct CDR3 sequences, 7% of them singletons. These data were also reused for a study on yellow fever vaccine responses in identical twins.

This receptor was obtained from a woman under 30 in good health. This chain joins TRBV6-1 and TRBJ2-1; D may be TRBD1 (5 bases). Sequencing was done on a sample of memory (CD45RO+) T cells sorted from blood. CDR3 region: CASSDRALVWDEQFF. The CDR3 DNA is TGTGCCAGCAGTGACAGGGCATTGGTTTGGGATGAGCAGTTCTTC.